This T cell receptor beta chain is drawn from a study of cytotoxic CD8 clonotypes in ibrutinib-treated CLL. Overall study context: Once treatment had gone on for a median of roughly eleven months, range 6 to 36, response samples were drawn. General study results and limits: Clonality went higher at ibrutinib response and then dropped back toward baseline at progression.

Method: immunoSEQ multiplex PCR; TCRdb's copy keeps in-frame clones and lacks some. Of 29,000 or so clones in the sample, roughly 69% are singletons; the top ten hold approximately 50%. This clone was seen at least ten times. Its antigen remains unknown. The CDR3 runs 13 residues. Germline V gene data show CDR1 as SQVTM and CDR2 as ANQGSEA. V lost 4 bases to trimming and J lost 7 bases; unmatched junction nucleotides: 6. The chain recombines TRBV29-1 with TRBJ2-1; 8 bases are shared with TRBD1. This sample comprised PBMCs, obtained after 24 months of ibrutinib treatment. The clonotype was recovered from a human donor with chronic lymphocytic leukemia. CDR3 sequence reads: CSVGGQGRNEQFF. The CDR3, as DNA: TGCAGCGTTGGTGGACAGGGAAGGAATGAGCAGTTCTTC.